One sample yielded the 2 T cell receptor beta chains listed below, sequenced in a study of cytomegalovirus exposure and HLA in healthy donors. 60 Vbeta and 13 Jbeta primers were used in PCR. TCRdb keeps only in-frame clones here, not all; method: immunoSEQ multiplex PCR. Here the sample spans roughly 100,000 clones, 78% being singletons. Source material: PBMCs. The receptors derive from a male donor in good health and CMV-seronegative.

J is TRBJ1-5 and V is TRBV11-3, with D perhaps matching TRBD1 (6 bases). The CDR3 length is 13 residues. Per the germline V gene, CDR1 is SGHNT and CDR2 is YENEEA. V was trimmed by 5 bases and J by 11 bases, leaving 16 bases between them. CDR3 loop: CASSPGQFPSQHF. CDR3 DNA sequence: TGTGCCAGCAGCCCCGGACAGTTCCCGTCCCAGCATTTT.

This clone has just one count. The chain employs TRBV30 and TRBJ2-7; maybe TRBD1 (6 bases). This CDR3 is 12 amino acids long. V lost 4 bases and J 4 bases, leaving 11 bases between the germline ends. In germline, CDR1 is GTSNPN, CDR2 SVGIG (reference sequence). Written as DNA, the CDR3 is TGTGCCTGGAAAGGGGGTGGATACGAGCAGTACTTC. It is translated as CAWKGGGYEQYF. Full variable domain (outside the CDR3, taken from reference TRBV30 and TRBJ2-7): SQTIHQWPATLVQPVGSPLSLECTVEGTSNPNLYWYRQAAGRGLQLLFYSVGIGQISSEVPQNLSASRPQDRQFILSSKKLLLSDSGFYLCAWKGGGYEQYFGPGTRLTVT.